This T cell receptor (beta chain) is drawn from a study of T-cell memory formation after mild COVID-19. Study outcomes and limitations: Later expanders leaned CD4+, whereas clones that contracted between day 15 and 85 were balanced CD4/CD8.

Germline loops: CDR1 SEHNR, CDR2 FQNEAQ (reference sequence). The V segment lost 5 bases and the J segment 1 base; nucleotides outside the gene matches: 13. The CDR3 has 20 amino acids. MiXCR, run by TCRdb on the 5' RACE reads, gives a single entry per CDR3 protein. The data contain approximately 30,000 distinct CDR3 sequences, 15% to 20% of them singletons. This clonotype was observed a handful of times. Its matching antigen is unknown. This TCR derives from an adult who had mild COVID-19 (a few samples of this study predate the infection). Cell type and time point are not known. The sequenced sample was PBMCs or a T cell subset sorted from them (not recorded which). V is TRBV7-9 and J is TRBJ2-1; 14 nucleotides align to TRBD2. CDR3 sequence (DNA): TGTGCCAGCAGCCACCCGAAGACTAGCGGGAGGGAGGAGTCCTACAATGAGCAGTTCTTC. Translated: CASSHPKTSGREESYNEQFF.